Listed below are T cell receptor beta chains from one sample, sequenced in a study of vaccination and CD4 T cells after COVID-19. One entry per CDR3 protein results from TCRdb running MiXCR on the PCR reads. The sample has approximately 20,000 distinct CDR3 sequences, 35% seen once; the top ten hold roughly 9%. Antigens for these TCRs are unknown. The material was CD4+ T cells from blood, cultured in vitro, obtained about 7 months after SARS-CoV-2 vaccination. Every receptor here comes from a human donor who had recovered from COVID-19. CDR3s include the opening cysteine and the closing phenylalanine or tryptophan. Each record gives: V gene, J gene, CDR3 protein.

TRBV7-9	TRBJ1-6	CASSLVGVTGLHSPLHF
TRBV7-9	TRBJ2-3	CASSWGSTDTQYF
TRBV20-1	TRBJ2-7	CSVLVRGMGSYYEQYF
TRBV20-1	TRBJ2-5	CSARDRGRTQYF
TRBV7-2	TRBJ1-5	CASSLFSDQLQHF
TRBV19	TRBJ2-5	CASSQQGAGGGETQYF
TRBV20-1	TRBJ2-1	CSADPSGYNEQFF
TRBV19	TRBJ1-6	CASSLRHRAYNSPLHF
TRBV2	TRBJ2-5	CASSATRETQYF
TRBV7-3	TRBJ2-7	CASSPSSGPYEQYF
TRBV19	TRBJ2-7	CASKTSGSSYEQYF
TRBV28	TRBJ1-1	CASHRLTGNTEAFF
TRBV7-6	TRBJ2-3	CASSSWGDTQYF
TRBV28	TRBJ2-1	CASSSPGGNNEQFF
TRBV20-1	TRBJ2-5	CSAQTQETQYF
TRBV28	TRBJ2-1	CASNARTSGSPNEQFF
TRBV20-1	TRBJ1-5	CSAIETSGGGPQHF
TRBV20-1	TRBJ2-1	CSAVRDSHNEQFF
TRBV7-2	TRBJ2-1	CASSLDRVTEQFF
TRBV20-1	TRBJ2-5	CSARSIGTGMEETQYF
TRBV28	TRBJ1-2	CASSFSANYGYTF
TRBV20-1	TRBJ2-1	CSATNRDSLNEQFF
TRBV20-1	TRBJ2-7	CSAHPPGQGAREQYF
TRBV7-9	TRBJ2-1	CASSFGGSGRAKDEQFF
TRBV20-1	TRBJ2-1	CSARIFWEENEQFF
TRBV20-1	TRBJ2-1	CSAVRTGTSGEQFF
TRBV7-2	TRBJ1-2	CASGQSGYTF
TRBV28	TRBJ2-7	CASSLPGTPTYEQYF
TRBV6-5	TRBJ2-1	CASSSIRAYNEQFF
TRBV6-5	TRBJ2-7	CASSYSRWGHGQYF
TRBV7-9	TRBJ2-3	CASSEGTSGSTDTQYF
TRBV4-3	TRBJ2-7	CASSQDARSYEQYF
TRBV7-9	TRBJ2-5	CASLLPGLSQETQYF
TRBV6-5	TRBJ1-5	CASSSMDRVSQPQHF
TRBV20-1	TRBJ1-2	CSASPHTNYGYTF
TRBV28	TRBJ2-1	CASTWTSGSVEQFF
TRBV5-1	TRBJ2-5	CASSRAGAGETQYF
TRBV20-1	TRBJ2-5	CSADHQETQYF
TRBV7-9	TRBJ2-1	CASSHPQWREGLLEQFF
TRBV15	TRBJ1-2	CATSELNNNYGYTF
TRBV7-7	TRBJ2-5	CASSSGTGGGTAETQYF
TRBV2	TRBJ1-6	CASSVRAGDSPLHF
TRBV27	TRBJ2-3	CASSSSGRAYDTQYF
TRBV9	TRBJ2-7	CASSVDRGGYEQYF
TRBV7-3	TRBJ2-1	CASSLASTSYNEQFF
TRBV20-1	TRBJ2-5	CSAPQRDKGETQYF
TRBV6-5	TRBJ1-5	CASSYSLLSNQPQHF
TRBV4-3	TRBJ2-5	CASSQGSGWETQYF
TRBV4-1	TRBJ2-5	CASSQDLVFRETQYF
TRBV28	TRBJ2-7	CASSLGGDLDEQYF
TRBV7-3	TRBJ2-1	CASSLGVSGSEQFF
TRBV4-1	TRBJ2-7	CASSRGLGLYEQYF
TRBV7-3	TRBJ1-6	CASSLVNGSPLHF
TRBV7-9	TRBJ2-7	CASSLALSAYEQYF
TRBV7-9	TRBJ2-1	CASSFMASTGVYNEQFF
TRBV7-9	TRBJ1-5	CASNRGNQPQHF
TRBV20-1	TRBJ1-2	CSAPRGGTHTENYGYTF
TRBV20-1	TRBJ2-2	CSASERAGRPRRAGELFF
TRBV4-1	TRBJ2-7	CASSPQQGVPSEQYF